This TCR beta chain was captured by sequencing in a study of cytomegalovirus exposure and HLA in healthy donors. Whole-study results and caveats: Cytomegalovirus status was reportedly diagnosed by the classifier with high specificity and sensitivity. Rare TCR sequences predominated, though certain public TCRs were found in many donors. Accurate prediction of HLA-A and HLA-B alleles (for most subjects) was reportedly achieved from TCR beta sequences.

PCR employed 60 Vbeta and 13 Jbeta primers. The repertoire was sequenced with immunoSEQ multiplex PCR; TCRdb's copy has only in-frame clones and lacks some. In the table there are approximately 180,000 clones, just over 75% of which are singletons. Donors had nominal health at sampling but likely had unrecorded immune exposures. A remark on this clone: Its antigen is still unknown.

The CDR3 contains 16 residues. V lost 0 bases and J 5 bases, leaving 17 bases between the germline ends. Looked up from germline, CDR1 is MGHRA and CDR2 is YSYEKL. The source of this sequence is a woman in her twenties or thirties in good health and CMV-seropositive. Source material: PBMCs. V is TRBV4-1 and J is TRBJ2-7, with D possibly being TRBD1 (6 bases). CDR3 DNA: TGCGCCAGCAGCCAAGATCCACAGGGTGCGCTCAACGAGCAGTACTTC. This encodes CASSQDPQGALNEQYF.